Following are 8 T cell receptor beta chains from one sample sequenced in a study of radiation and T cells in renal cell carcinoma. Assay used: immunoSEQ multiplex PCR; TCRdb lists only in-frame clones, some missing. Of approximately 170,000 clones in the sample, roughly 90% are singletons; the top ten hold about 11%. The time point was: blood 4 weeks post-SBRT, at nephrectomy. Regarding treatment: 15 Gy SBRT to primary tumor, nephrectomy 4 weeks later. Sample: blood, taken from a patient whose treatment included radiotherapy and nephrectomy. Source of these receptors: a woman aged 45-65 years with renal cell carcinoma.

The CDR3 here is CASSQEEYRETQYF. The CDR3 coding sequence is TGTGCCAGCAGCCAAGAAGAGTATAGGGAGACCCAGTACTTC. The V and J genes are TRBV4-2 and TRBJ2-5; D unresolved. There are 14 residues in the CDR3. Germline V lookup: CDR1 LGHNA, CDR2 YNFKEQ. Deletions cut 0 bases from V and 5 bases from J, with 10 bases between.

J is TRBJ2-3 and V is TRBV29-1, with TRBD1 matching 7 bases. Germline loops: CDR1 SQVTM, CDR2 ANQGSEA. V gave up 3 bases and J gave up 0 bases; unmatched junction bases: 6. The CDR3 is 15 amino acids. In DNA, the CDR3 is TGCAGCGTTGAGAGACAGGGAACGAGCACAGATACGCAGTATTTT. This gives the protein CSVERQGTSTDTQYF.

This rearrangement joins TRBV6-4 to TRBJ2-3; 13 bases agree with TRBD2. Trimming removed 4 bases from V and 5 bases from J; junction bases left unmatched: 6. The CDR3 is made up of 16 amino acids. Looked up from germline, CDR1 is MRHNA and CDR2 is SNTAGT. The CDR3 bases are TGTGCCAGCAGTGCGACTAGCGGGGGGCCTTTAGATACGCAGTATTTT. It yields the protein CASSATSGGPLDTQYF.

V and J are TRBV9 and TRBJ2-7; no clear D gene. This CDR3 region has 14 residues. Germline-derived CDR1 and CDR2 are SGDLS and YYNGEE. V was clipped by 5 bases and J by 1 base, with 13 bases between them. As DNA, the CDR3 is TGTGCCAGCAGTCCAATCCTCAATTCCTACGAGCAGTACTTC. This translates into CASSPILNSYEQYF.

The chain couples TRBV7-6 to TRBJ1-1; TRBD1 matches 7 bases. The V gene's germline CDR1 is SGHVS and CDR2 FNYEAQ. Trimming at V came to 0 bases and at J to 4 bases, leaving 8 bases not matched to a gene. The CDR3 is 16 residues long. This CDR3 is CASSLAVDRVGTEAFF. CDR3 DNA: TGTGCCAGCAGCTTAGCGGTAGACAGGGTGGGCACTGAAGCTTTCTTT.

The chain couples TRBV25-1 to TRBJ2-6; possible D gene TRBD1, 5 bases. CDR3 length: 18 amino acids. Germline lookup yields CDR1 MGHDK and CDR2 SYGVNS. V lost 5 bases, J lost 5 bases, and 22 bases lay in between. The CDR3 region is CASSCYSTGQSRANVLTF. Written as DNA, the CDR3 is TGTGCCAGCAGTTGCTATTCAACTGGACAAAGTCGGGCCAACGTCCTGACTTTC.

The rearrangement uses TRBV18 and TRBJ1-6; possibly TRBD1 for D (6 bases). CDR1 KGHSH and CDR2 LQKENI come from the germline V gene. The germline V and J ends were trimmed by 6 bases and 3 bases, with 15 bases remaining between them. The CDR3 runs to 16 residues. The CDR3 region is CASSPDSPYYNSPLHF. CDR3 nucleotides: TGTGCCAGCTCGCCGGACAGCCCCTACTATAATTCACCCCTCCACTTT.

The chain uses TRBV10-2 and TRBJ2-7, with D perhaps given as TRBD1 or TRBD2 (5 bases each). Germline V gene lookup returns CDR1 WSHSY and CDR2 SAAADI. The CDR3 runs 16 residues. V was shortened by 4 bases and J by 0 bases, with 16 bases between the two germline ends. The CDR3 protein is CASSGNPGRRSYEQYF. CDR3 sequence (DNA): TGCGCCAGCAGTGGAAATCCGGGACGGCGCTCCTACGAGCAGTACTTC.